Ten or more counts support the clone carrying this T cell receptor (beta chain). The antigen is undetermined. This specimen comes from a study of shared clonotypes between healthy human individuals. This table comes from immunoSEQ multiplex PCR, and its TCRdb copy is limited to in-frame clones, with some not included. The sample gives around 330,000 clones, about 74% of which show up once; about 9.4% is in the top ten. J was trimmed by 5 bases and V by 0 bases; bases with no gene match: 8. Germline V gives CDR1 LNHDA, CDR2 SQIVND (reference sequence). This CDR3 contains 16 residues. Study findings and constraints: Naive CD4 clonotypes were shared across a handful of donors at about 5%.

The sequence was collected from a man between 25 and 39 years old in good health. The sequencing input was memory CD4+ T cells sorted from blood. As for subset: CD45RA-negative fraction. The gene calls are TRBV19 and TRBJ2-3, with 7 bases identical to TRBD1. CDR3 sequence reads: CASSIDRTGFRDTQYF. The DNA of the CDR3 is TGTGCCAGTAGTATAGATAGGACAGGATTTCGAGATACGCAGTATTTT.